Listed below are T cell receptor beta chains from one sample, sequenced in a study of control samples from healthy donors and cancer patients. Libraries were prepared by immunoSEQ multiplex PCR; TCRdb keeps only in-frame clonotypes and omits some of them. The repertoire consists of about 120,000 clones, with around nine tenths occurring once and the leading ten covering about 12%. The specimen was blood. The receptor set was obtained from a man under 40 in good health. Each CDR3 is given with its conserved first and last residue. Fields, in order: clone size, V gene, D gene, CDR3 length, J gene, CDR3 DNA, CDR3 protein. D genes are given only for firm matches. Some rows mark clone size as missing; the rest say once, few, many or name a class of expanded clone.

NA	TRBV19	NA	12	TRBJ1-2	TGTGCCACCGCAAACAGAAACTATGGCTACACCTTC	CATANRNYGYTF
NA	TRBV20-1	NA	13	TRBJ1-1	TGCAGTGCTAGTCGTGTCGGGCTTGCCGAAGCTTTCTTT	CSASRVGLAEAFF
NA	TRBV3-1/TRBV3-2	NA	12	TRBJ1-5	TGTGCCAGCAGCCAGCTGGGTCAGCCCCAGCATTTT	CASSQLGQPQHF
NA	TRBV29-1	NA	17	TRBJ2-1	TGCAGCGTTGAAGAACCACCTCCCCGGGGTTCGGGGAATGAGCAGTTCTTC	CSVEEPPPRGSGNEQFF
NA	TRBV19	NA	14	TRBJ1-3	TGTGCCAGTAGATACACATACTCTGGAAACACCATATATTTT	CASRYTYSGNTIYF
few	TRBV5-1	TRBD1	14	TRBJ1-6	TGCGCCAGCAGTCCGGACAGGGGGTATTCACCCCTCCACTTT	CASSPDRGYSPLHF
once	TRBV6-1	NA	16	TRBJ2-5	TGTGCCAGCAGTGAAGGGGTAGCGGTTAACCAAGAGACCCAGTACTTC	CASSEGVAVNQETQYF
NA	TRBV5-1	NA	13	TRBJ1-1	TGCGCCAGCAATCCCGGGGGCGCCACTGAAGCTTTCTTT	CASNPGGATEAFF
NA	TRBV5-1	TRBD1	14	TRBJ1-2	TGCGCCAGCAGCTTTTCACAGGGGGCGCGGGGCTACACCTTC	CASSFSQGARGYTF
NA	TRBV5-4	TRBD1	15	TRBJ1-2	TGTGCCAGCAGCTCCCCGGGACAGGGGGCGAATGGCTACACCTTC	CASSSPGQGANGYTF
NA	TRBV11-1	NA	14	TRBJ2-2	TGTGCCAGCAGCTCGGACTCAGACACCGGGGAGCTGTTTTTT	CASSSDSDTGELFF
NA	TRBV11-2	NA	15	TRBJ1-6	TGTGCCAGCAGCTTAAGTTTAGGATCTCATTCACCCCTCCACTTT	CASSLSLGSHSPLHF
NA	TRBV4-2	TRBD1	15	TRBJ1-1	TGTGCCAGCAGCCGCCGGGACAGATTGAACACTGAAGCTTTCTTT	CASSRRDRLNTEAFF
NA	TRBV5-8	NA	14	TRBJ2-3	TGTGCCAGCAGCTTGGCGCAGGACACAGATACGCAGTATTTT	CASSLAQDTDTQYF
NA	TRBV10-3	NA	12	TRBJ2-7	TGTGCCATCAAAGGGGGCTCCTACGAGCAGTACTTC	CAIKGGSYEQYF
NA	TRBV13	NA	13	TRBJ2-5	TGTGCCAGCAGTTTAGTCCGGCGGGAGACCCAGTACTTC	CASSLVRRETQYF